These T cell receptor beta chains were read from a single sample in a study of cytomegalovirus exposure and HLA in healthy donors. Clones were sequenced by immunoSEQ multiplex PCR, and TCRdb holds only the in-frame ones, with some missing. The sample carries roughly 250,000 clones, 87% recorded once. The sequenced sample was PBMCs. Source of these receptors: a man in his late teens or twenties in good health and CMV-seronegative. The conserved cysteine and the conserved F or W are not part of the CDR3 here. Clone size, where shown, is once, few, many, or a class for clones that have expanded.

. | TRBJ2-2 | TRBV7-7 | ASSLTATGELF
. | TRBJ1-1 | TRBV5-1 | ASSLTGRENTEAF
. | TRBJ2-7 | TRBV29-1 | SVRTGESYEQY
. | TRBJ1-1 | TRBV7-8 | ASSLMEGARGAF
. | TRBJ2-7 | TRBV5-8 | ASSFWSYEQY
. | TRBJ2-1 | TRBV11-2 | ASSLTGTAPYNEQF
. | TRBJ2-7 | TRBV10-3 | AITAGVSQGNEQY
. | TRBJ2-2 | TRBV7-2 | ASSLGGLASGELF
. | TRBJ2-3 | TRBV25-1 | ASSEWSGMGTDTQY
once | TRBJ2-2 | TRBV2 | ASSEGSGELF
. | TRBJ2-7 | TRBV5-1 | ASSLASTALPDEQY
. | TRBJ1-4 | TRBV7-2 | ASSVDGEREKLF
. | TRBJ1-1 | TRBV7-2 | ASSFTGKAEAF
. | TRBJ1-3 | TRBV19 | ASFNRIVNTIY
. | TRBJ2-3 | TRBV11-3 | ASSKGQGQITDTQY
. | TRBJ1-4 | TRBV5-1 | ASSLEGGGEKLF
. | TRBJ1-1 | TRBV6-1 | ASTLTANTEAF
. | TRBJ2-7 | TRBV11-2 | ASSFRLSTAREDEQY
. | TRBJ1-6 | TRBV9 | ASSVASYNSPLH
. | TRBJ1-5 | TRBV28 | ASSSPGSQPQH
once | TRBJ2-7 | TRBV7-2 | ASGQLMGATTYDPYEQY
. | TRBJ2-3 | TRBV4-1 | ASSPLAGGTDTQY
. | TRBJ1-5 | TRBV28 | ASSLSPTGPNQPQH
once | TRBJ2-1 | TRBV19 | ASSILGTSGVDEQF
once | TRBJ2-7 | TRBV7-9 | ASSKRLAGSPYEQY
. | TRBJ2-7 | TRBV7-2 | ASSIHQGNYEQY
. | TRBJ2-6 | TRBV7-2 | ASNTGQNSGANVLT
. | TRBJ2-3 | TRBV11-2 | ASSLGQWSDTQY
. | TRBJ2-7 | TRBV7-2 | ASSLKIDRTYEQY
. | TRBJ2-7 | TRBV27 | ASSPGLLSYEQY
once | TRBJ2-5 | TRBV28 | ASRPQGARETQY
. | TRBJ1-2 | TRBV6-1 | ASRHGDLYGYT
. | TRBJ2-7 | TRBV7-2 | ASSLYPDPYEQY
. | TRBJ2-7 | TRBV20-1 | SAGRGDEQY
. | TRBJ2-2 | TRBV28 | ASSLRGGTGELF
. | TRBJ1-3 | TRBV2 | ASSEYRGLGNTIY
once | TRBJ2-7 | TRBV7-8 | ASSLAGQDSQY
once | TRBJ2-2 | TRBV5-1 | ASSFRRPGELF
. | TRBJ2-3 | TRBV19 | ASSIDYLGSGFGNTQY
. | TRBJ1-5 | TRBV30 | AWSGPPGQPQH
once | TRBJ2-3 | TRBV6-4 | ASSDPGLRTDTQY
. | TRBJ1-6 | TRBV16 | ASSHRGLSPLH
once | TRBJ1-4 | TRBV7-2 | ASSSGGSNEKLF
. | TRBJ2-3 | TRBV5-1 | ASSLGGTSTDTQY
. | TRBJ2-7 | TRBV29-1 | SVVSGAYEQY
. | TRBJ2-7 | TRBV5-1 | ASSFGSSYEQY
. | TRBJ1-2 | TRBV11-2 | ASSLERGTALT
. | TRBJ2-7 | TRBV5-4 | ASSGSGGAGAEQY
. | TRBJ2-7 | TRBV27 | ASSLTYRDEQY
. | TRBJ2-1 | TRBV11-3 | ASSPTPWKSQANEQF
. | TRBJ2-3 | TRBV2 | ASRGTGSDTQY
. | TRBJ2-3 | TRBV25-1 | ASSEFRAGVYGTDTQY
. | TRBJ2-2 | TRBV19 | ASSILDSWRPGELF
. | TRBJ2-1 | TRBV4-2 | ASSQGLARYNEQF
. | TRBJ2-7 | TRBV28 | ASSSTGTSFYEQY
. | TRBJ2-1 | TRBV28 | ASNPLAGGSYNEQF
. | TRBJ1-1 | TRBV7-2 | ASSVQGEGTEAF
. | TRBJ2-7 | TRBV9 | ASSVGASGEYEQY
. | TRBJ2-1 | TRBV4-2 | ASSQDRGGYNEQF